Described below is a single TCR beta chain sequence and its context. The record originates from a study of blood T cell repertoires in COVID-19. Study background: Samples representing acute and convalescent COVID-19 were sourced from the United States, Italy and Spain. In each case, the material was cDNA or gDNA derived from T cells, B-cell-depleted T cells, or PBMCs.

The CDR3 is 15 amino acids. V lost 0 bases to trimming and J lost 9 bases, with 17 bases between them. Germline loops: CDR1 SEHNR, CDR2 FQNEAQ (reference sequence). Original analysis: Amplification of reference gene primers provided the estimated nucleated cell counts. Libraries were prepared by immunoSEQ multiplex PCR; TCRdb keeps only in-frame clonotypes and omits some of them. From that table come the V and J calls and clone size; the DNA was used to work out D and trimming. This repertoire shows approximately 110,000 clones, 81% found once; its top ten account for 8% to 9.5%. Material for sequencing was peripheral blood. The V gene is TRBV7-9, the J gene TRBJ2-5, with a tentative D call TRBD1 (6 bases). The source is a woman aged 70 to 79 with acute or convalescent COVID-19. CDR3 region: CASSLAERPGESQYF. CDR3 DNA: TGTGCCAGCAGCTTAGCCGAAAGACCAGGGGAGTCCCAGTACTTC.